The present T cell receptor beta chain was sequenced within a study of cytomegalovirus exposure and HLA in healthy donors. The PCR ran on 60 Vbeta and 13 Jbeta primers. As originally analysed: Tens of millions of unique TCR beta chains, roughly 11 million of them shared, were counted by a later analysis. Assay used: immunoSEQ multiplex PCR; TCRdb lists only in-frame clones, some missing. V and J calls plus clone size are reproduced from that table; the DNA served to infer D and trimming. The data hold about 140,000 clones, with 80% to 90% observed a single time. Comment on this clone: Antigen specificity is unknown.

General study findings and limits: Judged likely to be a sequencing artifact was a cluster of highly shared sequence variants.

Sequenced material: PBMCs. This clonotype was obtained from a boy under 10 years old in good health and CMV-seronegative.

The CDR3 coding sequence is TGTGCCAGCTCAAGAACAGAGCCCACTAACTATGGCTACACCTTC. It codes for CASSRTEPTNYGYTF. The rearrangement joins TRBV18 to TRBJ1-2; no reliable D call. Per the germline V gene, CDR1 is KGHSH and CDR2 is LQKENI. Between the trimmed V and J ends, which lost 5 bases and 0 bases, there was a span of 13 bases. This CDR3 has 15 amino acids.